The sample holds many counts of the clone carrying this TCR beta chain. This record comes from a study of T cell repertoires in cytomegalovirus infection. The ends were cut back, 1 base at V and 4 bases at J, with 13 bases in the middle. Germline V gives CDR1 LGHNA, CDR2 YNFKEQ. The CDR3 spans 15 residues. TCRdb re-analysed the reads in MiXCR, keeping a single row per CDR3 protein. Of some 150,000 distinct CDR3 sequences in the sample, about 6.1% were seen once. The source material was PBMCs. V gene TRBV4-2 combines with J gene TRBJ1-2; D remains ambiguous. The receptor was isolated from a human donor in good health (CMV status not recorded). Some clones in this sample may be carry-over from other donors' samples. CDR3 bases: TGTGCCAGCAGCCAAGTCGGCGACGGTATCTATGGCTACACCTTC. It specifies CASSQVGDGIYGYTF.